What follows is one T cell receptor beta chain and its context. Compared with germline, one end of the junction differs, possibly owing to a read error. The data belong to a study of cytomegalovirus exposure and HLA in healthy donors. The PCR made use of 60 Vbeta and 13 Jbeta primers. Only in-frame clones appear in the TCRdb table, and some are missing; sequencing was by immunoSEQ multiplex PCR. The sample records approximately 150,000 clones, roughly four fifths being singletons. The germline V gene encodes CDR1 SEHNR and CDR2 FQNEAQ (reference sequence). The CDR3 is 16 residues long. The chain is built from TRBV7-9 and TRBJ2-1; a weak D match, TRBD1 (5 bases). Source material: PBMCs. The source is a man aged 45-60 years in good health and CMV-seropositive. The CDR3 DNA sequence: TGTTCCAGCAGCTTGGTTCGACAGAGCTCCTACAATGAGCAGTTCTTC. Protein: CSSSLVRQSSYNEQFF.